A selection of T cell receptor beta chains follows, all from one sample in a study of cytomegalovirus exposure and HLA in healthy donors. This table comes from immunoSEQ multiplex PCR, and its TCRdb copy is limited to in-frame clones, with some not included. The table lists tens of thousands of clones, about 80% of them singletons. Sequencing was done on a sample of PBMCs. The receptors originated from a man between 18 and 29 years old in good health and CMV-seropositive. CDR3s include the opening cysteine and the closing phenylalanine or tryptophan. Each record gives: clone size, J gene, V gene, D gene, CDR3 DNA, CDR3 protein. A D gene is named only where the DNA matches it firmly. The size of a clone is reported for some rows only, either as once, few or many, or as a class for expanded clones.

abundance: .
j_gene: TRBJ2-7
v_gene: TRBV5-1
d_gene: TRBD2
CDR3nt: TGCGCCAGCAGCAAAGAAGCGGGGGGTATGTACGAGCAGTACTTC
CDR3aa: CASSKEAGGMYEQYF

abundance: .
j_gene: TRBJ1-2
v_gene: TRBV19
d_gene: .
CDR3nt: TGTGCCAGTCACGACAGTTTCTTCTATGGCTACACCTTC
CDR3aa: CASHDSFFYGYTF

abundance: .
j_gene: TRBJ2-3
v_gene: TRBV30
d_gene: TRBD2
CDR3nt: TGTGCCTGGAGTCCCTTAGCGGGGGGGCCAGCAGATACGCAGTATTTT
CDR3aa: CAWSPLAGGPADTQYF

abundance: .
j_gene: TRBJ2-3
v_gene: TRBV10-3
d_gene: .
CDR3nt: TGTGCCATCAGTCGCGGCTCAGGCACAGATACGCAGTATTTT
CDR3aa: CAISRGSGTDTQYF

abundance: medium-sized
j_gene: TRBJ1-3
v_gene: TRBV11-2
d_gene: .
CDR3nt: TGTGCCAGCAGCTTACAGGGCTCTGGAAACACCATATATTTT
CDR3aa: CASSLQGSGNTIYF

abundance: once
j_gene: TRBJ2-7
v_gene: TRBV7-6
d_gene: .
CDR3nt: TGTGCCAGCAGCTTAGGAGAGAGCTCCTACGAGCAGTACTTC
CDR3aa: CASSLGESSYEQYF

abundance: once
j_gene: TRBJ1-1
v_gene: TRBV30
d_gene: TRBD1
CDR3nt: TGTGCCTGGAGTGTAACAGGGGGAATCACTGAAGCTTTCTTT
CDR3aa: CAWSVTGGITEAFF

abundance: .
j_gene: TRBJ1-1
v_gene: TRBV30
d_gene: .
CDR3nt: TGTGCCTGGAGTTGGGCGGGAAGCACTGAAGCTTTCTTT
CDR3aa: CAWSWAGSTEAFF

abundance: .
j_gene: TRBJ1-5
v_gene: TRBV29-1
d_gene: TRBD1
CDR3nt: TGCAGCCATCCGGGACAGGTGCCGAGTAGCAATCAGCCCCAGCATTTT
CDR3aa: CSHPGQVPSSNQPQHF

abundance: .
j_gene: TRBJ2-3
v_gene: TRBV30
d_gene: TRBD2
CDR3nt: TGTGCGGCCGGACTAGCCGGAATCACAGATACGCAGTATTTT
CDR3aa: CAAGLAGITDTQYF

abundance: once
j_gene: TRBJ1-5
v_gene: TRBV6-1
d_gene: .
CDR3nt: TGTGCCAGCACGGGCCCGGGAGTGGAGAATCAGCCCCAGCATTTT
CDR3aa: CASTGPGVENQPQHF

abundance: .
j_gene: TRBJ2-3
v_gene: TRBV30
d_gene: .
CDR3nt: TGTGCCTGGAGTACAGAATCGGAAGATACGCAGTATTTT
CDR3aa: CAWSTESEDTQYF

abundance: .
j_gene: TRBJ2-3
v_gene: TRBV29-1
d_gene: TRBD1
CDR3nt: TGCAGCGTTGTGGGACAGGGGGCATCGGAGACGCAGTATTTT
CDR3aa: CSVVGQGASETQYF

abundance: .
j_gene: TRBJ1-5
v_gene: TRBV6-6
d_gene: TRBD1
CDR3nt: TGTGCCAGCAGTCTCGGACAGGGAAGGCAGCCCCAGCATTTT
CDR3aa: CASSLGQGRQPQHF

abundance: .
j_gene: TRBJ2-5
v_gene: TRBV30
d_gene: .
CDR3nt: TGTGCCTGGAGTGTAACAGGGTTGGAGACCCAGTACTTC
CDR3aa: CAWSVTGLETQYF

abundance: once
j_gene: TRBJ2-5
v_gene: TRBV30
d_gene: TRBD2
CDR3nt: TGTGCCTGGAGCCCCGGGGGGATCGGGAGAGGGGAGACCCAGTACTTC
CDR3aa: CAWSPGGIGRGETQYF

abundance: .
j_gene: TRBJ2-3
v_gene: TRBV5-1
d_gene: .
CDR3nt: TGCGCCAGCAGCCGGGACTCCAACACAGATACGCAGTATTTT
CDR3aa: CASSRDSNTDTQYF

abundance: .
j_gene: TRBJ1-5
v_gene: TRBV7-3
d_gene: .
CDR3nt: TGTGCCAGCAGCTCCGAGCCCAATCAGCCCCAGCATTTT
CDR3aa: CASSSEPNQPQHF

abundance: .
j_gene: TRBJ2-1
v_gene: TRBV6-5
d_gene: TRBD1
CDR3nt: TGTGCCAGCAGTTACGAGCGGACAGGGGACCATGAGCAGTTCTTC
CDR3aa: CASSYERTGDHEQFF

abundance: .
j_gene: TRBJ1-1
v_gene: TRBV10-3
d_gene: .
CDR3nt: TGTGCCATCAGTGAAGCGGCAGGAATGAACACTGAAGCTTTCTTT
CDR3aa: CAISEAAGMNTEAFF

abundance: .
j_gene: TRBJ2-7
v_gene: TRBV6-1
d_gene: .
CDR3nt: TGTGCCAGCACCCTCTTGGGCTCAGCCTACGAGCAGTACTTC
CDR3aa: CASTLLGSAYEQYF